The rows below give T cell receptor beta chains drawn from one sample of a study of OX40 agonist ivuxolimab in advanced cancers. The repertoire was sequenced with immunoSEQ multiplex PCR; TCRdb's copy has only in-frame clones and lacks some. This sample yields tens of thousands of clones, of which approximately 82% are seen a single time; 0.9% to 1.4% belongs to the top ten. The sample was CD4+ or CD8+ T cells sorted from blood, taken in a trial of the OX40 agonist ivuxolimab. These receptors all stem from an adult with an advanced solid tumor such as melanoma, head and neck, liver or kidney cancer. Each CDR3 is given with its conserved first and last residue. A D gene is named only where the DNA matches it firmly. Clone size is shown for a subset of rows, as once, few, many or a class of expanded clone.

>TRBD2|TRBV4-2|NA|TRBJ2-2
TGTGCCAGCAGCCTTAAACAAAGCGGGGGGGCAATAGACACCGGGGAGCTGTTTTTT
CASSLKQSGGAIDTGELFF
>TRBD1|TRBV5-6|NA|TRBJ2-1
TGTGCCAGCAGCGTACAGGGGGCGGGTATTGAGCAGTTCTTC
CASSVQGAGIEQFF
>NA|TRBV6-5|NA|TRBJ2-7
TGTGCCAGCAGTTTCCTGACTAGTGGAGGCGAACAGTACTTC
CASSFLTSGGEQYF
>NA|TRBV18|NA|TRBJ2-7
TGTGCCAGCTCACCTAGGTCTAGCACCTCCTACGAGCAGTACTTC
CASSPRSSTSYEQYF
>NA|TRBV19|few|TRBJ1-2
TGTGCCAGTAAACCCGGGACGGACCCTTATGGCTACACCTTC
CASKPGTDPYGYTF
>NA|TRBV19|NA|TRBJ2-1
TGTGCCAGTAGTTCATGGAATGAGCAGTTCTTC
CASSSWNEQFF
>NA|TRBV2|NA|TRBJ2-5
TGTGCCAGCAGTGGGACCCTCGGGTCCCAAGAGACCCAGTACTTC
CASSGTLGSQETQYF
>NA|TRBV18|NA|TRBJ2-4
TGTGCCAGCTCTCAGGGGCTCGCAGCCAAAAACATTCAGTACTTC
CASSQGLAAKNIQYF
>TRBD2|TRBV7-3|NA|TRBJ2-5
TGTGCCAGCAGCGCCTCTGGCGGGGGGATCCAAGAGACCCAGTACTTC
CASSASGGGIQETQYF
>NA|TRBV7-2|NA|TRBJ2-2
TGTGCCAGCAGCTTAGCAGGGCGACACACCGGGGAGCTGTTTTTT
CASSLAGRHTGELFF
>TRBD1|TRBV28|NA|TRBJ1-2
TGTGCCAGCAGTGGACAGGGCCTTGGCTACACCTTC
CASSGQGLGYTF
>NA|TRBV6-1|NA|TRBJ1-5
TGTGCCAGCAGTGAAGGACTTCACGTCTGGCGCCAGCATTTT
CASSEGLHVWRQHF
>NA|TRBV9|NA|TRBJ2-1
TGTGCCAGCACCTTAGGGCTAAATACCTACAATGAGCAGTTCTTC
CASTLGLNTYNEQFF
>NA|TRBV28|NA|TRBJ2-1
TGTGCCAGCAGATTAACCCACAATGAGCAGTTCTTC
CASRLTHNEQFF
>NA|TRBV6-1|NA|TRBJ1-6
TGTGCCAGCATACCGATGGGGAATTCACCCCTCCACTTT
CASIPMGNSPLHF
>TRBD1|TRBV7-2|few|TRBJ2-7
TGTGCCAGCAGCTTATCGACAGGGGGCTCCTACGAGCAGTACTTC
CASSLSTGGSYEQYF
>TRBD2|TRBV18|NA|TRBJ2-3
TGTGCCAGCTCAGGACTAGCGGCAGATACGCAGTATTTT
CASSGLAADTQYF
>NA|TRBV18|NA|TRBJ2-5
TGTGCCAGCTCACTTTTAATGGGGGGCCAAGAGACCCAGTACTTC
CASSLLMGGQETQYF
>NA|TRBV6-5|once|TRBJ1-5
TGTGCCAGCAGTTACTCGACAGGCGGAGGTCAGCCCCAGCATTTT
CASSYSTGGGQPQHF
>NA|TRBV7-2|NA|TRBJ1-6
TGTGCCAGCAGCCCGGGACTTCAAAATTCACCCCTCCACTTT
CASSPGLQNSPLHF
>TRBD1|TRBV5-8|once|TRBJ2-5
TGTGCCAGCAGCTCGCGTGACAGGGGGCGCGGGGAGACCCAGTACTTC
CASSSRDRGRGETQYF
>TRBD1|TRBV7-2|few|TRBJ1-5
TGTGCCAGCAGCTTAGGGACAGGGGGGGGTCAGCCCCAGCATTTT
CASSLGTGGGQPQHF
>TRBD2|TRBV18|once|TRBJ2-5
TGTGCCAGCTCAGCGACGATAGCGGGGGGGGCCGGGGAGACCCAGTACTTC
CASSATIAGGAGETQYF
>NA|TRBV6-5|NA|TRBJ2-3
TGTGCCAGCAGTTACAACCGTCTGAAGACAGATACGCAGTATTTT
CASSYNRLKTDTQYF
>NA|TRBV7-2|few|TRBJ2-5
TGTGCCAGCAGCTTAAACCATCTTGTGACTAGAGAAGAGACCCAGTACTTC
CASSLNHLVTREETQYF
>NA|TRBV6-1|NA|TRBJ1-4
TGTGCCAGCACACCAGGGGACCTTAATGAAAAACTGTTTTTT
CASTPGDLNEKLFF
>TRBD1|TRBV4-2|NA|TRBJ1-4
TGTGCCAGCAGATCTAGAGGTGGGACAGGGGTGGGGGAAAAACTGTTTTTT
CASRSRGGTGVGEKLFF
>NA|TRBV29-1|NA|TRBJ2-2
TGCAGCTCCCGGGGAGAAACCGGGGAGCTGTTTTTT
CSSRGETGELFF
>TRBD1|TRBV6-6|NA|TRBJ1-2
TGTGCCAGCAGACCCGGGACAGTTTATGGCTACACCTTC
CASRPGTVYGYTF
>NA|TRBV7-2|NA|TRBJ1-6
TGTGCCAGCAGCTTCCGACAGGCCATTGATAATTCACCCCTCCACTTT
CASSFRQAIDNSPLHF
>NA|TRBV5-1|few|TRBJ1-1
TGCGCCAGTAGAGGGGCGCCCATGAACACTGAAGCTTTCTTT
CASRGAPMNTEAFF
>NA|TRBV7-9|NA|TRBJ2-5
TGTGCCAGCAGTGGTGGGGGGGCTTTCGGGACCCAGTACTTC
CASSGGGAFGTQYF
>NA|TRBV19|NA|TRBJ1-1
TGTGCCAGTAGTAAGGGGGGGTTCGCTGAAGCTTTCTTT
CASSKGGFAEAFF
>TRBD1|TRBV10-3|NA|TRBJ1-1
TGTGCCATCAGTGCAAGGGGGCGGAGCACTGAAGCTTTCTTT
CAISARGRSTEAFF
>TRBD1|TRBV7-9|NA|TRBJ1-1
TGTGCCAGCAGCGCGGACAGGGGGTCAGACACTGAAGCTTTCTTT
CASSADRGSDTEAFF
>TRBD2|TRBV10-3|NA|TRBJ2-1
TGTGCCATCAGTGAGGGACTAGCGGGGGTAGTGTTCTTC
CAISEGLAGVVFF